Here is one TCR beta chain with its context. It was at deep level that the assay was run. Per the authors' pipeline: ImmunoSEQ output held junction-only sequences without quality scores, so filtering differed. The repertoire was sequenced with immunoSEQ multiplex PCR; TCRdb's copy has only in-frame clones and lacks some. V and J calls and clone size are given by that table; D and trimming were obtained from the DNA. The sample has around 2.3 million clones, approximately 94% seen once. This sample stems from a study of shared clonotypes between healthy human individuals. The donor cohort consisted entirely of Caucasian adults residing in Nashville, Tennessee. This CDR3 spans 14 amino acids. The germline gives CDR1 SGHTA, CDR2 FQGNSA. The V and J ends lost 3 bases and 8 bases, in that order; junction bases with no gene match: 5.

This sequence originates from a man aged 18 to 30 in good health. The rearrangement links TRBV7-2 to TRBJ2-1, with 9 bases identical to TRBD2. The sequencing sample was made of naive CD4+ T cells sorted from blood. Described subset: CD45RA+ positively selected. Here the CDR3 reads CASSFSGSQDEQFF. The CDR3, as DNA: TGTGCCAGCAGCTTTAGCGGGAGCCAAGATGAGCAGTTCTTC.